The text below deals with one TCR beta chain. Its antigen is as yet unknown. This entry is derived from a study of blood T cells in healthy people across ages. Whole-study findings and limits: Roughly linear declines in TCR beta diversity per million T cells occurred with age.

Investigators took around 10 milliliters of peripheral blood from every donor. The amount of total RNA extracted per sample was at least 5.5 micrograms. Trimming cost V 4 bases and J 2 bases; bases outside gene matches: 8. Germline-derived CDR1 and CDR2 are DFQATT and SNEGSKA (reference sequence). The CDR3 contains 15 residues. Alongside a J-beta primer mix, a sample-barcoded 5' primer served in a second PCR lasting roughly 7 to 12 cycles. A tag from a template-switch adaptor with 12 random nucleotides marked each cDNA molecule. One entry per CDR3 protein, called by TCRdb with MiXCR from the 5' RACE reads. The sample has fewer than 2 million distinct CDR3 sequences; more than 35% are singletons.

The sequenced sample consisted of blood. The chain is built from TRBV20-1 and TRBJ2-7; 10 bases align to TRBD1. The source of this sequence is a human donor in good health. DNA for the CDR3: TGCAGTGCTAAACCATTCGACAGGGGGCCCTACGAGCAGTACTTC. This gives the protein CSAKPFDRGPYEQYF.